This T cell receptor beta chain derives from a study of blood T cells in healthy people across ages (dated by TCRdb to the mid-2010s). For context, the study as a whole: In model experiments, roughly one uniquely barcoded TCR beta cDNA molecule per two T cells was captured by template switching. Age-related changes in TCR beta repertoire diversity were measured in the study by deep sequencing normalized with unique cDNA molecular identifiers. The donors were divided into four age groups: young (average around 15 years), middle-aged (approximately 41), aged (approximately 62) and long-lived (roughly 86). To avoid experimental bias, donors of different ages were distributed randomly across sequencing lanes. The study analyzed two additional independent replicas of 1 million unique cDNA reads from the same blood draw for two donors, one aged 18 to 30 and one aged 80 or older. The study at large found these results: Compared with the aged group, the long-lived group had more naive CD4+ T cells, fewer expanded clones and increased TCR diversity, suggesting age selection. The CMV infection status of donors was not known, potentially confounding age-related changes in expanded clonotypes. As age increased, observed TCR beta diversity per million T cells dropped in a roughly linear way, and a significant reduction was already evident by age about 40. Bulk unsorted PBMC profiling prevented conclusive comparison of naive and antigen-experienced compartments. There was a strong correlation between observed TCR beta diversity and the percentage of naive T cells measured by flow cytometry. Estimates of total diversity based on one million sequenced T cells were regarded as lower bounds and as underestimates.

Taken from the germline V gene, the CDR1 and CDR2 loops are SGHAT and FQNNGV. The CDR3 spans 10 residues, from the cysteine through the phenylalanine. Only the CDR3 region is kept as DNA, spanning 30 bases read in frame from base 1. V is cut by 5 bases and J by 13 bases, and the space between the germline ends is 9 bases. Library preparation was by 5' RACE. TCRdb lists the instrument as Illumina HiSeq 2500. A second PCR of roughly 6 to 11 cycles was run with a J-beta primer mix and a sample-barcoded 5' primer. A template-switch 5' adaptor carrying 12 random nucleotides introduced a unique molecular identifier onto each TCR beta cDNA molecule. Each sample yielded at least 3 million CDR3-containing paired-end reads. All of the RNA was converted into first-strand cDNA using the Mint cDNA synthesis kit, with a TRBC-specific oligonucleotide serving as the primer. After uracil-DNA glycosylase treatment, a first 18-cycle PCR used universal primers M1SS and BC2_uni_R on all cDNA. The original methods were these. Normalization of each sample was performed by random selection of 1 million high-quality reads, each carrying a distinct molecular identifier. Instead of being binned into consensus sequences, reads that shared molecular identifiers were thrown out. MiTCR, run with a Q25 quality threshold and the strictest error-elimination algorithm, handled CDR3 identification, clonotype clustering and error correction. A nonparametric unseen species model with Euler transformation was used to estimate lower-bound total TCR beta diversity. TCRdb handled the public reads itself, with Q25 trimming in fastp and clone calling in MiXCR, and kept productive beta chains. Entries that share a CDR3 protein sequence are merged under the most common genes and DNA. TCRdb's processing, not the study's, gives the V and J calls here. Across this sample there are around 870,000 distinct CDR3 sequences, with more than 25% seen only once. 17% of the sample is held by the ten biggest clonotypes.

Donors were roughly 40 systemically healthy Caucasian individuals from Russia aged roughly 6 to 95 years. About 10 milliliters of peripheral blood were collected from each donor into EDTA-treated Vacutainer tubes. PBMCs were isolated by Ficoll-Paque density-gradient centrifugation, with at least 7 million obtained per sample. Total RNA was extracted from PBMCs with Trizol reagent, with at least 6 micrograms obtained per sample. The percentages of naive CD45RAhigh/CD27high T cells were determined by flow cytometry on a PBMC aliquot from every donor. A note on this clonotype: What antigen it recognizes has not been identified. It may be a read error: a sequence one base away is much more abundant.

This TCR came from a woman of 80 years or more in good health. The sample consisted of blood. The sequence joins TRBV11-2 to TRBJ2-1, with TRBD2 tentatively as D gene (5 bases match). The CDR3 has the sequence CASSQRTQFF. The nucleotides are TGTGCCAGCAGCCAGCGGACCCAGTTCTTC.